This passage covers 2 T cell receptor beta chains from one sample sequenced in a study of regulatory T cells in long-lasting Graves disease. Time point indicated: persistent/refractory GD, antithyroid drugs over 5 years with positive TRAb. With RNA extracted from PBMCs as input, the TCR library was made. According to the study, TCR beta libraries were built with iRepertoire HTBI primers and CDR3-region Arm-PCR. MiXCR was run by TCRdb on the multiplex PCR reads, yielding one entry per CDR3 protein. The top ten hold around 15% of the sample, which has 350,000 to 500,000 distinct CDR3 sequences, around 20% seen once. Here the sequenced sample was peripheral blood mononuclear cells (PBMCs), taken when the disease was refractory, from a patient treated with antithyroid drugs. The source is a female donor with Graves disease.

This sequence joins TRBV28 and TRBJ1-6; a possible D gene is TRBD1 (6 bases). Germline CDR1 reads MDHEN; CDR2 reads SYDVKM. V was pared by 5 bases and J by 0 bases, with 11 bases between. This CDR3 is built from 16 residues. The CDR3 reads CASSGRGGSYNSPLHF. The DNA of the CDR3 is TGTGCCAGCAGTGGCAGGGGAGGCTCCTATAATTCACCCCTCCACTTT.

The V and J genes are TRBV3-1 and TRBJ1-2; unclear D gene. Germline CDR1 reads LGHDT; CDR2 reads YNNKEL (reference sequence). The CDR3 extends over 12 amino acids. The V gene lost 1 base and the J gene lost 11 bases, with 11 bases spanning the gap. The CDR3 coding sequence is TGTGCCAGCAGCCAAGTGGAGGGTGGTTACACCTTC. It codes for CASSQVEGGYTF.